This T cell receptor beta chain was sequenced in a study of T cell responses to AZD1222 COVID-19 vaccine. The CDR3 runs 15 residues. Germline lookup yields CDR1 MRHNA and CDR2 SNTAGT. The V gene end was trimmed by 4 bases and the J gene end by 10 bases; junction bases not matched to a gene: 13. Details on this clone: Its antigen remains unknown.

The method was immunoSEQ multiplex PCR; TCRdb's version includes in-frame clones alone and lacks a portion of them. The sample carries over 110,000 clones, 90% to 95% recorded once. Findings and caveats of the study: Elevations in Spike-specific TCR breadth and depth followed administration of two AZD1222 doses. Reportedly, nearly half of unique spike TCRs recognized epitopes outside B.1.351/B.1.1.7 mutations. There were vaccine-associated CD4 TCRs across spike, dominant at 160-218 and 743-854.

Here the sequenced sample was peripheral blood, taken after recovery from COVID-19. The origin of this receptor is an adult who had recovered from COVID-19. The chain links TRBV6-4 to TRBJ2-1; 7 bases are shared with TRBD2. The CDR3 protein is CASSVGVAGPTEQFF. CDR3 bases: TGTGCCAGCAGTGTCGGGGTAGCGGGCCCTACGGAGCAGTTCTTC.